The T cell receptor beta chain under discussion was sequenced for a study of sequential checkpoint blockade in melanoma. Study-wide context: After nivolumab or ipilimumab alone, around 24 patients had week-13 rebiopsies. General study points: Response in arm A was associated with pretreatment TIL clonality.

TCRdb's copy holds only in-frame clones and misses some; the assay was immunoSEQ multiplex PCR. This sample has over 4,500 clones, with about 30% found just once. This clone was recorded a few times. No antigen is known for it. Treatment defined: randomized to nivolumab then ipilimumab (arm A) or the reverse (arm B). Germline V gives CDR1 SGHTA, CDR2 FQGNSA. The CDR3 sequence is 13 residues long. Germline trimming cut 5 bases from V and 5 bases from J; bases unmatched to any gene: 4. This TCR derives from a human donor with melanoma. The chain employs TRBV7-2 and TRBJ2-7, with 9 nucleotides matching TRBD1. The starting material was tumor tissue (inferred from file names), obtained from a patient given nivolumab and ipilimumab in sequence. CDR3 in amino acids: CASSKQGAHEQYF. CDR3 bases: TGTGCCAGCAGCAAACAGGGGGCCCACGAGCAGTACTTC.